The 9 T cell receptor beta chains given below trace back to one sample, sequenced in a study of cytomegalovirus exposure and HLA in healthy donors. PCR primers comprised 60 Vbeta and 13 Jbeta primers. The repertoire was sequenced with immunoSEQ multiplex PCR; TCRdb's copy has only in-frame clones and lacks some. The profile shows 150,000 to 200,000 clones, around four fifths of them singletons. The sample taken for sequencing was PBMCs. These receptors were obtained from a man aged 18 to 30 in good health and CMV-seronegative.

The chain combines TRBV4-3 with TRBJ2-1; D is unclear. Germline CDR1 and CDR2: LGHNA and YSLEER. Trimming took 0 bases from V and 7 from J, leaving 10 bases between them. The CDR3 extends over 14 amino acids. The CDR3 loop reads CASSQDGRWNEQFF. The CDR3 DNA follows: TGCGCCAGCAGCCAAGATGGGCGTTGGAATGAGCAGTTCTTC.

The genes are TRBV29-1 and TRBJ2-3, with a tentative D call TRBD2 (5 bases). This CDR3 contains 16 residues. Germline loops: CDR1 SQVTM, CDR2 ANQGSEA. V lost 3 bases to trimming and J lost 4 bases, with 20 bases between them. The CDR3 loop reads CSVDGVGLVDADTQYF. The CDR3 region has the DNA TGCAGCGTTGACGGGGTCGGGCTAGTAGATGCAGATACGCAGTATTTT.

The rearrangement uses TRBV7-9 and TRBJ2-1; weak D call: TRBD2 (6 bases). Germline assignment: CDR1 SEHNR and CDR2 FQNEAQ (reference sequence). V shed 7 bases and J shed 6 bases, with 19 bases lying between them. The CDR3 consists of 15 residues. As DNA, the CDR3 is TGTGCCAGCACCGTCACGGGGGATTTGGGCAATGAGCAGTTCTTC. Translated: CASTVTGDLGNEQFF. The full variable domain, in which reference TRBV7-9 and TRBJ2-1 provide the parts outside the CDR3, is DTGVSQNPRHKITKRGQNVTFRCDPISEHNRLYWYRQTLGQGPEFLTYFQNEAQLEKSRLLSDRFSAERPKGSFSTLEIQRTEQGDSAMYLCASTVTGDLGNEQFFGPGTRLTVL.

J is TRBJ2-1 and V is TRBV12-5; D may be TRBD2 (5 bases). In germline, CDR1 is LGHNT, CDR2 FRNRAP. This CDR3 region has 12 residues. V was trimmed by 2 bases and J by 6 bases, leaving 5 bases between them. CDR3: CASGLLANEQFF. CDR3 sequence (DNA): TGTGCTAGTGGTTTGCTAGCCAATGAGCAGTTCTTC.

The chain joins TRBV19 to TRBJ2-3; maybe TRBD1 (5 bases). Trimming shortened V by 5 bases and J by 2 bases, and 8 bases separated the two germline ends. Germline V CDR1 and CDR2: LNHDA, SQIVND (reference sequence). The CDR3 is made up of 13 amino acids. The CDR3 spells CASSGAATDTQYF. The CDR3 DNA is TGTGCCAGTAGTGGGGCAGCCACAGATACGCAGTATTTT.

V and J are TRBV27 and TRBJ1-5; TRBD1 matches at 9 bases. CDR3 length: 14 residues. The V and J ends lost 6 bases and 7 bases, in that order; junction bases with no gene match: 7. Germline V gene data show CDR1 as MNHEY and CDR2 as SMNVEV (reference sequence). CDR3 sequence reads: CASSLIGTGQPQHF. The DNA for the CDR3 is TGTGCCAGCAGCCTCATAGGGACAGGGCAGCCCCAGCATTTT.

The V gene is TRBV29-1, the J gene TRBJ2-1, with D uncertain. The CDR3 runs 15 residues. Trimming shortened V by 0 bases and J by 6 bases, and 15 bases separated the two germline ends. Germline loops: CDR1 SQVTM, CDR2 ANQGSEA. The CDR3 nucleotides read TGCAGCGTTGAAGATCCCAGTGTCATTCTCAATGAGCAGTTCTTC. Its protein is CSVEDPSVILNEQFF.

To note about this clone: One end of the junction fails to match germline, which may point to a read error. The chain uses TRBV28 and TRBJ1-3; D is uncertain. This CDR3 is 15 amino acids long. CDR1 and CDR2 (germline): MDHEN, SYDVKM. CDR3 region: CASSLYGVAGNTIYF. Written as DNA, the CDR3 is TGTGCCAGCAGCTTATACGGGGTGGCTGGAAACACCATATATTTT. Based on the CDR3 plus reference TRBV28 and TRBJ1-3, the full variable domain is DVKVTQSSRYLVKRTGEKVFLECVQDMDHENMFWYRQDPGLGLRLIYFSYDVKMKEKGDIPEGYSVSREKKERFSLILESASTNQTSMYLCASSLYGVAGNTIYFGEGSWLTVV.

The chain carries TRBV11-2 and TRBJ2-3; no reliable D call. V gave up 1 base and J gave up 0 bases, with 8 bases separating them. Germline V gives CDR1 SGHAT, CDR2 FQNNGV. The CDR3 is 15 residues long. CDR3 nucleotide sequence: TGTGCCAGCAGCTTAGTCCCCACTAGCACAGATACGCAGTATTTT. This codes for CASSLVPTSTDTQYF.